The sequence of this T cell receptor beta chain was determined in a study of T-cell reconstitution after alpha-beta-depleted transplantation in children (dated by TCRdb to about 2016). Regarding the study in general: T-cell immune reconstitution after TCRalphabeta/CD19-depleted allogeneic hematopoietic cell transplantation in children was quantitatively tracked in the study by means of TCR repertoire profiling.

Study-wide conclusions, independent of this receptor: About two months after transplant, the apparently early recovery of alphabetaT-cell counts reportedly depended on just several hundred clones that had expanded rapidly and came from non-depleted graft cells. Over subsequent months, a decline in hyperexpanded clone frequencies was noted, and after one year, T-cell counts and TCRbeta diversity were mostly ascribed to newly produced T cells. The high TCRbeta diversity at day 60 in some patients was ascribed to recipient T cells and intrathymic progenitors that had survived conditioning.

This clonotype was seen repeatedly, ten times or more. Its antigen is unknown. Qualities for individual bases were not recorded, and no much larger clone is one base off. Library prep was done by PCR. Sequencing was performed on an Illumina HiSeq 2500. Molecular barcoding was employed in the preparation of TCR libraries, with unique molecular identifiers being used to normalize TCRbeta repertoire quantification. TCRdb reran the public reads through fastp at Q25 and MiXCR, keeping productive beta chains. Each CDR3 protein gets just one entry, which takes the most common genes and DNA from the rows behind it. This sample has fewer than 250,000 distinct CDR3 sequences in its table, and approximately 17% of those were observed once. The top ten hold about 39% of the sample. Deletion took 5 bases off V and 5 bases off J, with a span of 7 bases between the germline ends. Spanning cysteine to phenylalanine, the CDR3 consists of 12 amino acids. Here the CDR3 DNA is all that survives: 36 bases in frame from base 1. CDR1 and CDR2 are read off the germline V gene (reference sequence) as DFQATT and SNEGSKA.

The treatment or condition label for this specimen denotes: allogeneic hematopoietic cell transplantation with graft depleted of TCRalphabeta T cells and CD19 B cells. Transplant recipients were children who received TCRalphabeta/CD19-depleted allogeneic hematopoietic cell grafts. This sequence originates from a male patient aged 2-10 years who had a stem cell transplant for acute lymphoblastic leukemia, so the T cells may come from the graft donor. Sequenced material: PBMCs, mostly from graft donor cells, taken 360 days after TCRalphabeta/CD19-depleted stem cell transplant. Here the chain combines TRBV20-1 and TRBJ1-6; the D gene is not confidently resolved. The sequenced DNA: TGCAGTGCTGGGCAGAATAATTCACCCCTCCACTTT. Its product reads: CSAGQNNSPLHF.